This T cell receptor beta chain was found in a study of Ad26.COV2.S vaccination and SARS-CoV-2 variants (dated by TCRdb to about 2021). Turning to the overall study: Vaccine-arm donors were drawn from COV1001, a multicentre, randomized, double-blind, placebo-controlled phase I-IIa trial of Ad26.COV2.S in healthy adults. Ad26.COV2.S was given intramuscularly at 5x10^10 or 1x10^11 viral particles, as a single shot or as two shots 56 days apart. TCRbeta repertoire sequencing served as the tool for gauging how specific and how broad the SARS-CoV-2-reactive T cell receptors were following Ad26.COV2.S vaccination. A total of roughly 30 samples were included in the TCR-sequenced set, comprising roughly 20 Ad26.COV2.S vaccine recipients, 5 placebo recipients and 8 SARS-CoV-2 convalescent individuals. Trial participants were randomized into five groups of five, in which low-dose or high-dose Ad26.COV2.S was given once or twice, or placebo was given on both occasions. Investigators remained blinded to trial group allocation during experiments and outcome assessment.

Study-level results and caveats: Non-spike TCR breadth was comparable between vaccine and placebo recipients, consistent with the vaccine containing only spike. Ad26.COV2.S recipients had higher spike-specific TCR breadth than placebo recipients (P = 0.0014). After vaccination, spike-specific CD8+ and CD4+ T cell responses were reported to show substantial breadth. According to the authors, total T cell responses may have been underestimated by the TCR breadth and depth analyses. Comparing responses between vaccine doses or regimens was not something the study was powered to do.

The immunoSEQ Assay was the method used to sequence TCRbeta CDR3 regions. After extraction, genomic DNA underwent amplification by bias-controlled multiplex PCR, followed by high-throughput sequencing. Per the authors' processing: To quantify the absolute abundance of every unique TCRbeta CDR3 region, sequences were collapsed and filtered. T cell fraction was estimated by normalization of TCRbeta template counts to usable DNA, with usable DNA being measured through amplification of reference genes present in all nucleated cells. Repertoire TCRs were annotated as SARS-CoV-2-specific by exact matching of V gene, CDR3 amino acid sequence and J gene to a known reactive TCR set. MIRA supplied the reference SARS-CoV-2 TCR set, which was filtered for enrichment in COVID-19-positive ImmuneCODE repertoires so that public or cross-reactive TCRs were removed. Drawing on the MIRA antigens, annotated TCRs were analysed further at the level of specific ORF or position within ORF. Depth was the summed frequency of annotated unique rearrangements, while breadth was defined as annotated unique rearrangements over total unique productive rearrangements. Two-sided Wilcoxon rank-sum tests were applied when comparing TCR breadth between groups. In TCRdb, the immuneACCESS table is reduced to in-frame sequences with V and J assigned. These tables do not hold every clone; where another copy was compared, an unresolved V gene accounts for under half, and the others remain unexplained. The D gene and trimming were derived from the DNA, and the V and J assignments and clone size from that table. This sample is represented by almost 400,000 clones; around 91% of them were singletons. The ten largest clonotypes hold 1.9% of the sample.

Remarks on this clone: Its antigen specificity is not known. No quality values exist for individual bases; no much larger clone is one base distant.

The CDR3 starts with the cysteine, ends with the phenylalanine, and has 16 residues. Solely the CDR3 DNA is kept, with 48 bases framed from the first base. CDR1 and CDR2 are read off the germline V gene as SGHVS and FQNEAQ. V is trimmed back by 5 bases and J by 0 bases, and the junction contains 7 bases that no gene match accounts for. The treatment or condition label for this specimen denotes: some 19 received Ad26.COV2.S at low or high dose, single or two shots; several received placebo; per-sample allocation not given. Repertoires of vaccine and placebo recipients were sequenced from samples collected on day 63 after the first injection. In Cohort 1b, about 25 adults aged 18-55 years were enrolled at a single site in Boston, USA, between 29 July and 7 August 2020. Ad26.COV2.S was a replication-incompetent adenovirus type 26 vector that expressed a prefusion-stabilized SARS-CoV-2 spike protein derived from the original Wuhan strain.

The chain was built from TRBV7-8 and TRBJ2-1; 7 nucleotides in the junction match TRBD2. Specimen: peripheral blood, collected in a trial of Ad26.COV2.S vaccine versus placebo. The TCR was taken from a person between 18 and 60 years old who received the Ad26.COV2.S COVID-19 vaccine or a placebo. The nucleotides are TGTGCCAGCAGCCCCTCGCGGGGGAGCTCCTACAATGAGCAGTTCTTC. This encodes CASSPSRGSSYNEQFF.